The 17 T cell receptor beta chains listed next were all sequenced from one sample in a study of T cells in localized non-small cell lung cancer. Repertoires were generated with immunoSEQ multiplex PCR, while TCRdb's copy carries only in-frame clones and drops some. The sample lists 20,000 to 25,000 clones, approximately 90% occurring once. The input for sequencing was peripheral blood, taken before any cancer treatment. The origin of the receptors is a male donor aged 60 or older with stage I squamous cell lung carcinoma.

The chain recombines TRBV27 with TRBJ2-3, with a weak D call TRBD2 (5 bases). The CDR3 is made up of 13 amino acids. V was clipped by 7 bases and J by 2 bases, with 10 bases between them. The germline V gene has CDR1 MNHEY and CDR2 SMNVEV (reference sequence). The CDR3 DNA is TGTGCCAGCATGGGCGGGCTCACAGATACGCAGTATTTT. Amino acids: CASMGGLTDTQYF.

V is TRBV7-9 and J is TRBJ2-7; D gene uncertain. Deletions cut 6 bases from V and 6 bases from J, with 12 bases between. Germline CDR1 reads SEHNR; CDR2 reads FQNEAQ (reference sequence). This CDR3 spans 12 amino acids. CDR3 residues: CASRPDASEQYF. The CDR3 DNA is TGTGCCAGCAGACCCGACGCCAGCGAGCAGTACTTC.

The V and J genes are TRBV14 and TRBJ1-4; D is unresolved. The CDR3 runs 15 residues. Looked up from germline, CDR1 is SGHDN and CDR2 is FVKESK. V was pared by 5 bases and J by 2 bases, with 12 bases between. The CDR3 protein is CASSTQMGTNEKLFF. DNA for the CDR3: TGTGCCAGCAGCACCCAAATGGGCACTAATGAAAAACTGTTTTTT.

The chain couples TRBV10-2 to TRBJ2-2, with D possibly TRBD2 on 6 matching bases. Germline V gene sequence: CDR1 WSHSY, CDR2 SAAADI. The CDR3 spans 14 residues. Trimming took 6 bases from V and 5 from J, leaving 13 bases between them. The CDR3 bases are TGCGCCAGCAGGGGACTTACCATTACCGGGGAGCTGTTTTTT. Protein sequence: CASRGLTITGELFF.

This clone was seen once. The chain joins TRBV5-1 to TRBJ2-5, with TRBD1 matching over 8 bases. Losses at the gene ends were 1 base for V and 1 base for J; bases not matched to a gene: 21. There are 21 residues in the CDR3. Germline lookup yields CDR1 SGHRS and CDR2 YFSETQ. CDR3 in DNA: TGCGCCAGCAGCTTGTGGGACAGGCTACAGTCTAAGCCCACTTTCCAAGAGACCCAGTACTTC. It encodes CASSLWDRLQSKPTFQETQYF. The full variable domain, with the rest looked up from reference TRBV5-1 and TRBJ2-5, is KAGVTQTPRYLIKTRGQQVTLSCSPISGHRSVSWYQQTPGQGLQFLFEYFSETQRNKGNFPGRFSGRQFSNSRSEMNVSTLELGDSALYLCASSLWDRLQSKPTFQETQYFGPGTRLLVL.

This chain uses TRBV7-2 with TRBJ1-3; D is unclear. This CDR3 has 17 amino acids. Looked up from germline, CDR1 is SGHTA and CDR2 is FQGNSA. Between the trimmed V and J ends, which lost 5 bases and 4 bases, there was a span of 21 bases. The CDR3 is CASSIGPSGVSGNTIYF. The CDR3 nucleotides read TGTGCCAGCAGCATAGGACCCTCCGGGGTATCAGGAAACACCATATATTTT. Looking up the rest from reference TRBV7-2 and TRBJ1-3 gives the full variable domain: GAGVSQSPSNKVTEKGKDVELRCDPISGHTALYWYRQSLGQGLEFLIYFQGNSAPDKSGLPSDRFSAERTGGSVSTLTIQRTQQEDSAVYLCASSIGPSGVSGNTIYFGEGSWLTVV.

In this sample, this clone turned up once. The genes are TRBV18 and TRBJ1-2, with D unresolved. CDR1 KGHSH and CDR2 LQKENI come from the germline V gene. The CDR3 spans 14 residues. Trimming stripped 4 bases from V and 1 base from J, with 10 bases between. The CDR3 sequence is CASSLLSDNYGYTF. Written as DNA, the CDR3 is TGTGCCAGCTCACTTTTAAGTGATAACTATGGCTACACCTTC.

The chain couples TRBV19 to TRBJ2-7; D might be TRBD1 (5 bases). V was cut by 5 bases and J by 2 bases, with 13 bases left in between. The germline V gene has CDR1 LNHDA and CDR2 SQIVND (reference sequence). The CDR3 is 14 residues long. The CDR3 bases are TGTGCCAGTAGTCGGCAGGGCCCCACCTACGAGCAGTACTTC. Its translation is CASSRQGPTYEQYF.

The DNA of the CDR3 is TGTGCCAGCAGCCAAGATCCAGCTACGGCAGAGACCCAGTACTTC. Protein: CASSQDPATAETQYF. The chain carries TRBV4-2 and TRBJ2-5, with unresolved D. V was cut by 0 bases and J by 4 bases, with 12 bases left in between. CDR1 and CDR2 (germline): LGHNA, YNFKEQ. The CDR3 contains 15 residues.

The chain carries TRBV11-2 and TRBJ2-5; 8 nucleotides line up with TRBD2. This CDR3 spans 16 amino acids. Looked up from germline, CDR1 is SGHAT and CDR2 is FQNNGV. Trimming at V came to 1 base and at J to 2 bases, leaving 6 bases not matched to a gene. DNA of the CDR3: TGTGCCAGCAGCTTAGCCGGCGGGGGGCTTCAAGAGACCCAGTACTTC. This gives the protein CASSLAGGGLQETQYF.

This clone showed up just once. The chain combines TRBV19 with TRBJ1-6; no reliable D call. V gave up 10 bases and J gave up 2 bases, with 15 bases separating them. This CDR3 has 15 amino acids. In germline, CDR1 is LNHDA, CDR2 SQIVND (reference sequence). The CDR3: CATSNGEAYNSPLHF. In nucleotides, the CDR3 is TGTGCCACTTCCAACGGGGAGGCCTATAATTCACCCCTCCACTTT.

With regard to this clone: Relative to the germline gene, one junction end is altered; a read error may explain this. The CDR3 coding sequence is TGTGCCGGCAGCTTCGGTCGACGGGTCCTCCAGGAGAACACTGAAGCTTTCTTT. Protein sequence: CAGSFGRRVLQENTEAFF. The rearrangement joins TRBV7-9 to TRBJ1-1; D call uncertain. The CDR3 totals 18 residues. Per germline, CDR1 SEHNR and CDR2 FQNEAQ (reference sequence).

This clone was counted a few times. This chain uses TRBV30 with TRBJ1-6, with 9 bases that match TRBD1. Per the germline V gene, CDR1 is GTSNPN and CDR2 is SVGIG (reference sequence). There are 15 residues in the CDR3. Trimming cost V 4 bases and J 6 bases; bases outside gene matches: 7. In DNA form, the CDR3 reads TGTGCCTGGACCATGGGGGACAGGGCTAATTCACCCCTCCACTTT. This sequence encodes CAWTMGDRANSPLHF.

The V call is TRBV19, the J call TRBJ2-7; no definite D call. Germline V CDR1 and CDR2: LNHDA, SQIVND (reference sequence). There are 14 residues in the CDR3. Trimming stripped 0 bases from V and 3 bases from J, with 9 bases between. The CDR3 reads CASSIDLASYEQYF. As DNA, the CDR3 is TGTGCCAGTAGTATAGATCTGGCCAGCTACGAGCAGTACTTC.

This rearrangement joins TRBV5-6 to TRBJ2-1; TRBD1 aligns across 12 bases. The germline V gene encodes CDR1 SGHDT and CDR2 YYEEEE. Losses at the gene ends were 3 bases for V and 6 bases for J; bases not matched to a gene: 4. CDR3 length equals 15 residues. The CDR3 DNA reads as TGTGCCAGCAGCTGGGGACAGGGGGCATCCAATGAGCAGTTCTTC. Translated: CASSWGQGASNEQFF. Full variable domain (remainder filled in from reference TRBV5-6 and TRBJ2-1): DAGVTQSPTHLIKTRGQQVTLRCSPKSGHDTVSWYQQALGQGPQFIFQYYEEEERQRGNFPDRFSGHQFPNYSSELNVNALLLGDSALYLCASSWGQGASNEQFFGPGTRLTVL.

This rearrangement joins TRBV7-3 to TRBJ2-3, with TRBD2 identical over 12 bases. V gave up 5 bases and J gave up 4 bases; unmatched junction bases: 4. The CDR3 sequence is 15 residues long. CDR1 and CDR2 (germline): SGHTA, FQGTGA. CDR3 in DNA: TGTGCCAGCAGCCCTAGCGGGGGGGGCCCAGATACGCAGTATTTT. It encodes CASSPSGGGPDTQYF.

The gene calls are TRBV7-6 and TRBJ1-1, with 7 bases matching TRBD1. CDR1 and CDR2 from the germline V gene are SGHVS and FNYEAQ. The CDR3 runs 15 residues. V shed 3 bases and J 5 bases; nucleotides not matched to a gene: 9. The DNA for the CDR3 is TGTGCCAGCAGCTTGGGACAGTTCTATGGGACTGAAGCTTTCTTT. Translated, it gives CASSLGQFYGTEAFF.